The next 20 T cell receptor beta chains were all read from a single sample in a study of identical twins. TCRdb re-analysed the 5' RACE reads in MiXCR, keeping a single row per CDR3 protein. Of 350,000 to 500,000 distinct CDR3 sequences in the sample, approximately 17% were seen once. The source material was naive T cells sorted from blood. The receptors here all came from a man aged 45-65 years in good health.

In this sample, this clonotype turned up a few times. The J gene is TRBJ2-1, the V gene TRBV11-2, with D perhaps matching TRBD1 (6 bases). CDR1 and CDR2 from the germline V gene are SGHAT and FQNNGV. The CDR3 extends over 19 amino acids. V lost 3 bases to trimming and J lost 7 bases, with 28 bases between them. This chain's CDR3 is CASSFLPVLGAHIRNEQFF. For the CDR3, the DNA is TGTGCCAGCAGCTTCCTCCCCGTATTGGGGGCGCATATAAGGAATGAGCAGTTCTTC.

The V and J genes are TRBV9 and TRBJ2-3; 8 bases fit TRBD1. J was trimmed by 3 bases and V by 3 bases; bases with no gene match: 6. There are 15 residues in the CDR3. The germline CDR1 and CDR2 sequences are SGDLS and YYNGEE. Here the CDR3 DNA reads TGTGCCAGCAGCGCGTCAGGGGGCTATACAGATACGCAGTATTTT. Its protein product is CASSASGGYTDTQYF.

This chain joins TRBV20-1 and TRBJ2-7; D gene uncertain. The CDR3 extends over 11 amino acids. V was clipped by 3 bases and J by 4 bases, with 7 bases between them. From germline, CDR1 is DFQATT and CDR2 SNEGSKA (reference sequence). DNA for the CDR3: TGCAGTGCTAGTGACCCATACGAGCAGTACTTC. Amino acid sequence: CSASDPYEQYF.

This chain links TRBV10-3 with TRBJ1-5; 7 bases are shared with TRBD1. Germline CDR1 and CDR2: ENHRY and SYGVKD. V was pared by 2 bases and J by 0 bases, with 4 bases of the junction left unmatched. The CDR3 loop spans 16 amino acids. The CDR3 nucleotides are TGTGCCATCAGTGAGGGGGACAGCGATAGCAATCAGCCCCAGCATTTT. Amino acid sequence: CAISEGDSDSNQPQHF.

This clonotype has a count of ten or more. The CDR3 coding sequence is TGCAGCGTGGGGGGTGATACGCAGTATTTT. It translates to CSVGGDTQYF. The chain links TRBV29-1 to TRBJ2-3; D may be TRBD2 (6 bases). Trimming shortened V by 6 bases and J by 6 bases, and 7 bases separated the two germline ends. Germline V gene sequence: CDR1 SQVTM, CDR2 ANQGSEA. This CDR3 has 10 residues.

The rearrangement links TRBV5-1 to TRBJ2-2, with a possible D match to TRBD1 (6 bases). The CDR3 contains 16 residues. V was clipped by 0 bases and J by 1 base, with 10 bases between them. Germline CDR1 is SGHRS and CDR2 is YFSETQ. In DNA, the CDR3 is TGCGCCAGCAGCTTGGGGGACACGCTGAACACCGGGGAGCTGTTTTTT. This gives the protein CASSLGDTLNTGELFF. The whole variable domain, filled in from reference TRBV5-1 and TRBJ2-2, reads KAGVTQTPRYLIKTRGQQVTLSCSPISGHRSVSWYQQTPGQGLQFLFEYFSETQRNKGNFPGRFSGRQFSNSRSEMNVSTLELGDSALYLCASSLGDTLNTGELFFGEGSRLTVL.

This clonotype was seen a few times. CDR3 sequence reads: CASSHPSGRAGTQYF. The DNA for the CDR3 is TGTGCCAGCAGCCACCCTAGCGGGAGAGCCGGGACCCAGTACTTC. The chain carries TRBV3-1 and TRBJ2-5, with TRBD2 matching 10 bases. CDR3 size: 15 residues. Germline assignment: CDR1 LGHDT and CDR2 YNNKEL (reference sequence). Trimming at V came to 3 bases and at J to 7 bases, leaving 8 bases not matched to a gene.

The sample holds a few counts of this clonotype. This sequence joins TRBV12-3 or TRBV12-4 and TRBJ2-7, with D perhaps TRBD2 (5 bases). This CDR3 is built from 13 residues. Trimming removed 5 bases from V and 2 bases from J, with 10 bases in between. In DNA form, the CDR3 reads TGTGCCAGCAGTCCGGACGGGACCTACGAGCAGTACTTC. Protein product: CASSPDGTYEQYF.

This clonotype occurred a few times. The rearrangement joins TRBV5-1 to TRBJ2-1; D perhaps matches TRBD2 (6 bases). The CDR3 contains 16 residues. Deletions cut 4 bases from V and 0 bases from J, with 14 bases between. Germline values: CDR1 SGHRS, CDR2 YFSETQ. CDR3 coding DNA: TGCGCCAGCAGCACGCCCGGGAGCAGCTCCTACAATGAGCAGTTCTTC. This codes for CASSTPGSSSYNEQFF.

This rearrangement joins TRBV20-1 to TRBJ2-7, with 7 positions matching TRBD2. This CDR3 region has 14 residues. V was clipped by 3 bases and J by 2 bases; unmatched bases: 7. Germline V CDR1 and CDR2: DFQATT, SNEGSKA (reference sequence). Here the CDR3 DNA reads TGCAGTGCTAGTAGGCCTAGCGGAACCTACGAGCAGTACTTC. Protein sequence: CSASRPSGTYEQYF.

This clonotype was counted ten times or more. The rearrangement uses TRBV6-2 or TRBV6-3 and TRBJ2-1; 10 nucleotides line up with TRBD1. Trimming cost V 1 base and J 6 bases; bases outside gene matches: 9. CDR1 is MNHEY, CDR2 SVGEGT, per germline. The length of the CDR3 is 17 residues. The CDR3 region has the DNA TGTGCCAGCAGTTACTTCGGTTTGGGACAGGGGTCCAATGAGCAGTTCTTC. Its protein product is CASSYFGLGQGSNEQFF.

This clonotype has just a few counts. The chain combines TRBV7-2 with TRBJ2-2; no firm D call. V gave up 0 bases and J gave up 4 bases, with 6 bases separating them. The CDR3 has 14 amino acids. Germline V CDR1 and CDR2: SGHTA, FQGNSA. The CDR3 DNA reads as TGTGCCAGCAGCTTAGCTATGAGCACCGGGGAGCTGTTTTTT. The encoded protein is CASSLAMSTGELFF.

This clonotype showed up just a few times. The V gene is TRBV7-9, the J gene TRBJ1-5, with D hard to call. The ends were cut back, 1 base at V and 0 bases at J, with 13 bases in the middle. In germline, CDR1 is SEHNR, CDR2 FQNEAQ (reference sequence). The CDR3 spans 17 residues. CDR3 nucleotides: TGTGCCAGCAGCTTAGGGCTGACACCGTATAGCAATCAGCCCCAGCATTTT. Translation gives CASSLGLTPYSNQPQHF.

V gene TRBV7-9 combines with J gene TRBJ2-7; perhaps TRBD2 as D (5 bases). The V gene's germline CDR1 is SEHNR and CDR2 FQNEAQ (reference sequence). The V and J ends lost 4 bases and 1 base respectively, with 14 bases between them. The CDR3 totals 15 residues. The CDR3 is CASSSPGIRSYEQYF. The CDR3 DNA follows: TGTGCCAGCAGCTCCCCCGGGATAAGGTCCTACGAGCAGTACTTC.

Many counts were recorded for this clonotype. The chain links TRBV10-3 to TRBJ2-3; D remains unclear. Deletions cut 3 bases from V and 0 bases from J, with 4 bases between. Germline loops: CDR1 ENHRY, CDR2 SYGVKD. This CDR3 has 13 amino acids. The CDR3 nucleotides read TGTGCCATCAGTGACCTTAGCACAGATACGCAGTATTTT. This translates into CAISDLSTDTQYF.

The J gene is TRBJ2-3, the V gene TRBV9, with 7 bases identical to TRBD2. CDR3 size: 17 residues. V gave up 3 bases and J gave up 4 bases; unmatched junction bases: 14. CDR1 and CDR2 from the germline V gene are SGDLS and YYNGEE. Written as DNA, the CDR3 is TGTGCCAGCAGCGGCCTACCGGGGGGTTCTTCTGCAGATACGCAGTATTTT. It yields the protein CASSGLPGGSSADTQYF.

V is TRBV5-1 and J is TRBJ1-1; 8 bases are shared with TRBD1. The CDR3 is 17 residues long. The germline CDR1 and CDR2 sequences are SGHRS and YFSETQ. J was trimmed by 1 base and V by 2 bases; bases with no gene match: 10. Here the CDR3 DNA reads TGCGCCAGCAGCTTCCCCGGACAGGGTAAAAGGAACACTGAAGCTTTCTTT. This gives the protein CASSFPGQGKRNTEAFF.

The gene calls are TRBV19 and TRBJ2-7, with 9 bases fitting TRBD1. There are 14 residues in the CDR3. Germline V gene lookup returns CDR1 LNHDA and CDR2 SQIVND (reference sequence). V was pared by 3 bases and J by 0 bases, with 0 bases of the junction left unmatched. CDR3 coding DNA: TGTGCCAGTAGTATGGACAGGGGCTCCTACGAGCAGTACTTC. This translates into CASSMDRGSYEQYF.

The chain recombines TRBV10-3 with TRBJ1-4; D uncertain. V lost 0 bases, J lost 8 bases, and 7 bases lay in between. The CDR3 has 13 amino acids. Looked up from germline, CDR1 is ENHRY and CDR2 is SYGVKD. The CDR3 region has the DNA TGTGCCATCAGTGAGTCGTCGGGCGAAAAACTGTTTTTT. It yields the protein CAISESSGEKLFF.

This clonotype was seen repeatedly, ten times or more. The gene calls are TRBV20-1 and TRBJ1-1, with 9 bases aligning to TRBD1. With V trimmed by 0 bases and J by 5 bases, 7 bases remained unmatched. This CDR3 is 15 amino acids long. In germline, CDR1 is DFQATT, CDR2 SNEGSKA (reference sequence). The CDR3 sequence: CSARDIDRGWTEAFF. In DNA, the CDR3 is TGCAGTGCTAGAGATATAGACAGGGGGTGGACTGAAGCTTTCTTT.